Shown below are 29 T cell receptor beta chains from a single sample sequenced in a study of blood T cell repertoires in COVID-19. Profiling relied on immunoSEQ multiplex PCR, and the TCRdb table lists in-frame clones only, not all of them. The sample carries fewer than 200,000 clones, nearly 90% recorded once. Sequenced input: peripheral blood. Receptor source: a man between 60 and 70 years old with active or convalescent COVID-19.

The gene calls are TRBV5-4 and TRBJ1-3, with D perhaps TRBD1 (5 bases). CDR3 length: 16 amino acids. CDR1 is SGHNT and CDR2 is YYREEE in the germline V gene (reference sequence). The V and J ends lost 0 bases and 0 bases respectively, with 10 bases between them. CDR3 region: CASSLDLGGSGNTIYF. The CDR3 DNA is TGTGCCAGCAGCTTGGACCTCGGGGGCTCTGGAAACACCATATATTTT.

The V gene is TRBV18, the J gene TRBJ1-6; 8 bases fit TRBD1. The CDR3 is made up of 15 amino acids. V shed 2 bases and J 8 bases; nucleotides not matched to a gene: 5. Germline CDR1 KGHSH, CDR2 LQKENI. In DNA, the CDR3 is TGTGCCAGCTCACCAAAGGGACAGGTGGATTCACCCCTCCACTTT. It encodes CASSPKGQVDSPLHF.

The chain has TRBV11-2 and TRBJ2-7, with D maybe TRBD1 (5 bases). Germline CDR1 reads SGHAT; CDR2 reads FQNNGV. CDR3 size: 14 residues. V lost 5 bases and J 1 base, leaving 12 bases between the germline ends. CDR3 loop: CASSADSLSYEQYF. Written as DNA, the CDR3 is TGTGCCAGCAGCGCCGACAGTTTGTCCTACGAGCAGTACTTC. Filled out from reference TRBV11-2 and TRBJ2-7, the complete variable domain reads EAGVAQSPRYKIIEKRQSVAFWCNPISGHATLYWYQQILGQGPKLLIQFQNNGVVDDSQLPKDRFSAERLKGVDSTLKIQPAKLEDSAVYLCASSADSLSYEQYFGPGTRLTVT.

As to this clone: Different DNA sequences within this sample yield the same CDR3. The V call is TRBV5-1, the J call TRBJ1-3; D is ambiguous. Trimming pared 0 bases from V and 0 bases from J, leaving 4 bases between. This CDR3 contains 14 residues. Germline V gene sequence: CDR1 SGHRS, CDR2 YFSETQ. CDR3 amino acids: CASSLGGSGNTIYF. The CDR3, as DNA: TGCGCCAGCAGCTTGGGCGGCTCTGGAAACACCATATATTTT.

V is TRBV5-4 and J is TRBJ2-3, with TRBD1 matching 9 bases. V was pared by 0 bases and J by 8 bases, with 7 bases of the junction left unmatched. This CDR3 region has 15 residues. Germline CDR1 is SGHNT and CDR2 is YYREEE (reference sequence). The DNA for the CDR3 is TGTGCCAGCAGCTTGGAACCGGGACAGGGTGGTACGCAGTATTTT. Protein sequence: CASSLEPGQGGTQYF.

The gene calls are TRBV3-1 (or the pseudogene TRBV3-2) and TRBJ1-6, with D possibly being TRBD1 (6 bases). Per the germline V gene, CDR1 is LGHDT and CDR2 is YNNKEL (reference sequence). The CDR3 loop spans 16 amino acids. V lost 4 bases to trimming and J lost 7 bases, with 17 bases between them. The chain's CDR3 is CASSLSGGGQNSPLHF. The CDR3 DNA reads as TGTGCCAGCAGCCTCTCGGGGGGCGGTCAAAATTCACCCCTCCACTTT.

This clone has a single count. J is TRBJ2-7 and V is TRBV12-3 or TRBV12-4, with D possibly TRBD2 on 5 matching bases. The V end lost 6 bases, the J end lost 7 bases, and 16 bases lay between the germline ends. This CDR3 has 13 amino acids. The CDR3 protein is CASSPTPGWEQYF. The CDR3 DNA reads as TGTGCCAGCAGCCCAACCCCGGGGTGGGAGCAGTACTTC.

This clone was detected only a few times. The V gene is TRBV4-1, the J gene TRBJ1-3, with D possibly being TRBD1 (5 bases). CDR1 and CDR2 (germline): MGHRA, YSYEKL. The V end lost 0 bases, the J end lost 3 bases, and 9 bases lay between the germline ends. CDR3 length: 15 amino acids. The CDR3 DNA reads TGCGCCAGCAGCCAAGATCAAAGGGGTGGAAACACCATATATTTT. This codes for CASSQDQRGGNTIYF.

The rearrangement links TRBV6-1 to TRBJ2-7; TRBD2 matches at 8 bases. Germline V CDR1 and CDR2: MNHNS, SASEGT. Trimming cost V 1 base and J 0 bases; bases outside gene matches: 2. The CDR3 has 15 amino acids. CDR3 nucleotides: TGTGCCAGCAGTGAAGGCGGGGGGAGCTCCTACGAGCAGTACTTC. Amino acids: CASSEGGGSSYEQYF.

The chain combines TRBV7-3 with TRBJ1-3; D perhaps matches TRBD1 (6 bases). The V gene's germline CDR1 is SGHTA and CDR2 FQGTGA. The CDR3 has 13 amino acids. Trimming took 5 bases from V and 4 from J, leaving 9 bases between them. CDR3 loop: CASSAGQGNTIYF. The CDR3 DNA reads TGTGCCAGCAGCGCCGGACAGGGAAACACCATATATTTT.

The rearrangement joins TRBV10-2 to TRBJ2-7, with D possibly matching TRBD1 (5 bases). In germline, CDR1 is WSHSY, CDR2 SAAADI. Trimming took off 8 bases at V and 5 bases at J, with 10 bases between the two ends. This CDR3 comprises 11 residues. The CDR3 protein is CASWAGHEQYF. The CDR3 DNA follows: TGCGCCAGCTGGGCAGGGCACGAGCAGTACTTC.

J is TRBJ1-2 and V is TRBV5-4; D possibly corresponds to TRBD1 (6 bases). Between the trimmed V and J ends, which lost 2 bases and 5 bases, there was a span of 13 bases. The CDR3 sequence is 14 residues long. In germline, CDR1 is SGHNT, CDR2 YYREEE (reference sequence). The chain's CDR3 is CASSLDRFLYGYTF. CDR3 nucleotides: TGTGCCAGCAGCTTAGACAGGTTTTTGTATGGCTACACCTTC.

This clone showed up just once. The chain is built from TRBV15 and TRBJ1-1; D not certain. The V and J ends lost 0 bases and 7 bases respectively, with 12 bases between them. Looked up from germline, CDR1 is LNHNV and CDR2 is YYDKDF (reference sequence). The CDR3 is 14 amino acids. The CDR3 bases are TGTGCCACCAGCAGAGATCGACGGGGAAGTGAAGCTTTCTTT. Translating it yields CATSRDRRGSEAFF.

This clone was recorded only once. V gene TRBV7-9 combines with J gene TRBJ2-5, with D possibly TRBD2 on 6 matching bases. Per the germline V gene, CDR1 is SEHNR and CDR2 is FQNEAQ (reference sequence). V was trimmed by 5 bases and J by 5 bases, leaving 15 bases between them. The length of the CDR3 is 14 residues. CDR3 in DNA: TGTGCCAGCAGCCCCACGGGCCTAGCGGAGACCCAGTACTTC. Amino acids: CASSPTGLAETQYF.

The chain is built from TRBV3-1 (or the pseudogene TRBV3-2) and TRBJ2-1, with D tentatively TRBD2 (5 bases). CDR3 length: 12 residues. Germline-derived CDR1 and CDR2 are LGHDT and YNNKEL (reference sequence). Deletions cut 0 bases from V and 10 bases from J, with 7 bases between. CDR3 in DNA: TGTGCCAGCAGCCAAGAGAGGGCCGAGCAGTTCTTC. Its translation: CASSQERAEQFF.

This clone was seen a handful of times. The sample holds other DNA sequences that translate to the same CDR3. The CDR3 nucleotides are TGTGCCAGCAGCTTAGATTCCAGGAATGGCTACACCTTC. It translates to CASSLDSRNGYTF. V gene TRBV11-2 combines with J gene TRBJ1-2; D gene unclear. Germline V gene sequence: CDR1 SGHAT, CDR2 FQNNGV. The ends were cut back, 0 bases at V and 6 bases at J, with 8 bases in the middle. The CDR3 extends over 13 amino acids.

The rearrangement joins TRBV6-6 to TRBJ2-3, with TRBD2 matching over 11 bases. Losses at the gene ends were 3 bases for V and 6 bases for J; bases not matched to a gene: 8. CDR1 is MNHNY, CDR2 SVGAGI, per germline (reference sequence). The CDR3 contains 16 residues. CDR3: CASSYGTSGGIDTQYF. CDR3 sequence (DNA): TGTGCCAGCAGTTATGGGACTAGCGGAGGTATCGATACGCAGTATTTT.

V usage is TRBV6-5 and J usage is TRBJ1-3; the D is unclear. The CDR3 length is 13 residues. CDR1 is MNHEY, CDR2 SVGAGI, per germline. Trimming pared 6 bases from V and 0 bases from J, leaving 6 bases between. CDR3 residues: CASRSSSGNTIYF. For the CDR3, the DNA is TGTGCCAGCAGGTCCAGCTCTGGAAACACCATATATTTT.

V usage is TRBV27 and J usage is TRBJ1-5; a weak D match, TRBD1 (6 bases). The CDR3 sequence is 15 residues long. Trimming left V 4 bases short and J 3 bases short, with 13 bases between. The V gene's germline CDR1 is MNHEY and CDR2 SMNVEV (reference sequence). The CDR3 sequence: CASSSQDSPNQPQHF. The CDR3 bases are TGTGCCAGCAGTTCCCAGGACAGTCCCAATCAGCCCCAGCATTTT.

The chain recombines TRBV6-5 with TRBJ1-1, with D unclear. Per germline, CDR1 MNHEY and CDR2 SVGAGI. The V end lost 6 bases, the J end lost 5 bases, and 19 bases lay between the germline ends. CDR3 length equals 15 residues. The CDR3 sequence is CASSPLAGRRTEAFF. The CDR3 DNA reads as TGTGCCAGCAGCCCGCTAGCGGGTAGGCGGACTGAAGCTTTCTTT.

V and J are TRBV6-5 and TRBJ1-1; D perhaps matches TRBD1 (6 bases). The CDR3 spans 14 residues. Germline assignment: CDR1 MNHEY and CDR2 SVGAGI. Trimming cost V 6 bases and J 8 bases, with 19 bases left between them. CDR3 sequence (DNA): TGTGCCAGCAGGAAGCAGACTACCGGGACAGAAGCTTTCTTT. Amino acids: CASRKQTTGTEAFF.

V usage is TRBV10-2 and J usage is TRBJ2-7; 7 bases line up with TRBD2. Germline CDR1 and CDR2: WSHSY and SAAADI. The CDR3 covers 13 residues. The ends lost 9 bases at V and 4 bases at J; junction bases unmatched: 9. The DNA for the CDR3 is TGCGCCAGTAGCCGGGACTACCCTTACGAGCAGTACTTC. Encoded protein: CASSRDYPYEQYF.

CDR3 residues: CASSLWGDRGGVEQFF. The CDR3 region has the DNA TGTGCCAGCAGCCTCTGGGGGGACAGGGGTGGGGTTGAGCAGTTCTTC. The chain joins TRBV27 to TRBJ2-1, with 10 bases aligning to TRBD1. CDR3 length: 16 residues. J was trimmed by 9 bases and V by 6 bases; bases with no gene match: 14. Per germline, CDR1 MNHEY and CDR2 SMNVEV (reference sequence).

The chain carries TRBV5-6 and TRBJ1-6, with D possibly matching TRBD1 (6 bases). Trimming removed 1 base from V and 6 bases from J, with 17 bases in between. There are 17 residues in the CDR3. CDR1 and CDR2 from the germline V gene are SGHDT and YYEEEE. The CDR3 spells CASSLRLGTQSNSPLHF. The CDR3 nucleotides are TGTGCCAGCAGCTTGAGGCTCGGGACACAATCTAATTCACCCCTCCACTTT.

The gene calls are TRBV5-4 and TRBJ1-4; 10 bases fit TRBD1. V dropped 2 bases and J dropped 7; count of bases not matched to a gene: 2. CDR1 is SGHNT and CDR2 is YYREEE in the germline V gene (reference sequence). This CDR3 is built from 14 residues. CDR3 nucleotide sequence: TGTGCCAGCAGCTTCGGGACAGGGGTTGAAAAACTGTTTTTT. This sequence encodes CASSFGTGVEKLFF. Complete variable domain (other parts from reference TRBV5-4 and TRBJ1-4): ETGVTQSPTHLIKTRGQQVTLRCSSQSGHNTVSWYQQALGQGPQFIFQYYREEENGRGNFPPRFSGLQFPNYSSELNVNALELDDSALYLCASSFGTGVEKLFFGSGTQLSVL.

The chain links TRBV5-1 to TRBJ1-3, with 8 bases lining up with TRBD1. Trimming took 3 bases from V and 4 from J; bases not matched to a gene: 3. This CDR3 is built from 14 residues. Germline values: CDR1 SGHRS, CDR2 YFSETQ. CDR3 sequence reads: CASSYGQGGNTIYF. In nucleotides, the CDR3 is TGCGCCAGCAGCTACGGACAGGGAGGAAACACCATATATTTT.

The chain combines TRBV5-8 with TRBJ2-2; possibly TRBD2 for D (7 bases). The CDR3 spans 14 residues. Trimming took 1 base from V and 7 from J, leaving 11 bases between them. CDR1 is SGHTS and CDR2 is YDEGEE in the germline V gene. CDR3: CASSLRGANGELFF. As DNA, the CDR3 is TGTGCCAGCAGCTTGCGGGGGGCAAACGGGGAGCTGTTTTTT.

V gene TRBV5-1 combines with J gene TRBJ2-5, with 11 bases identical to TRBD2. The CDR3 is made up of 15 amino acids. The V and J ends lost 3 bases and 5 bases, in that order; junction bases with no gene match: 6. The germline V gene has CDR1 SGHRS and CDR2 YFSETQ. CDR3 DNA sequence: TGCGCCAGCAGCTCGGCACTAGCGGGGGTGGAGACCCAGTACTTC. This sequence encodes CASSSALAGVETQYF.

This chain links TRBV20-1 with TRBJ1-1; D gene uncertain. Germline V gene data show CDR1 as DFQATT and CDR2 as SNEGSKA (reference sequence). The CDR3 sequence is 11 residues long. The V end was cut by 6 bases, the J end by 2 bases, with 7 bases between. The CDR3 loop reads CSAGRNTEAFF. The CDR3 DNA follows: TGCAGTGCCGGGAGAAACACTGAAGCTTTCTTT.